One and the same sample provided the 27 T cell receptor beta chains below, sequenced in a study of preoperative IRX-2 immunotherapy in early breast cancer (dated by TCRdb to between 2019 and 2020). The library was made by the immunoSEQ multiplex PCR assay. TCRdb took over this immuneACCESS table, retaining in-frame rearrangements with V and J assigned. Such tables are incomplete; in checked studies, under half of the missing clones stem from an unresolved V gene, and the remainder is unexplained. This sample comprises about 15,000 clones, approximately 90% of them detected only once. The ten largest clones take up approximately 30% of the sample. The treatment or condition label corresponds to: preoperative locoregional IRX-2 cytokine immunotherapy. This sample was obtained from a patient treated with IRX-2 immunotherapy. These receptor sequences come from a human donor with breast cancer.

This sequence joins TRBV18 and TRBJ1-2, with 9 bases aligning to TRBD1. The CDR3 contains 14 residues. Looked up from germline, CDR1 is KGHSH and CDR2 is LQKENI. V lost 3 bases to trimming and J lost 6 bases; unmatched junction nucleotides: 5. The CDR3: CASSPGQGINGYTF. In nucleotides, the CDR3 is TGTGCCAGCTCACCCGGACAGGGGATTAATGGCTACACCTTC.

J is TRBJ1-2 and V is TRBV4-2; D is unresolved. V was pared by 0 bases and J by 2 bases, with 13 bases between. Germline lookup yields CDR1 LGHNA and CDR2 YNFKEQ. CDR3 length: 16 residues. As DNA, the CDR3 is TGTGCCAGCAGCCAAGATCTGGCTCGGCCCAACTATGGCTACACCTTC. Protein: CASSQDLARPNYGYTF.

This chain joins TRBV18 and TRBJ2-5; TRBD2 aligns across 14 bases. Germline lookup yields CDR1 KGHSH and CDR2 LQKENI. The V and J ends lost 6 bases and 4 bases, in that order; junction bases with no gene match: 10. The CDR3 consists of 17 residues. The CDR3 loop reads CASSPTSGGATGETQYF. CDR3 nucleotide sequence: TGTGCCAGCTCGCCGACTAGCGGGGGGGCCACCGGAGAGACCCAGTACTTC.

The chain employs TRBV5-1 and TRBJ2-2; D gene uncertain. Per germline, CDR1 SGHRS and CDR2 YFSETQ. V was trimmed by 6 bases and J by 0 bases, leaving 9 bases between them. The length of the CDR3 is 14 residues. CDR3 nucleotides: TGCGCCAGCAACGCTCCTGCGAACACCGGGGAGCTGTTTTTT. Its translation is CASNAPANTGELFF.

This chain joins TRBV5-1 and TRBJ2-5; TRBD2 aligns across 11 bases. V dropped 4 bases and J dropped 5; count of bases not matched to a gene: 4. Germline V gene lookup returns CDR1 SGHRS and CDR2 YFSETQ. The CDR3 is 14 amino acids. CDR3 DNA: TGCGCCAGCAGCCCGACTAGCGGGGTTGAGACCCAGTACTTC. It encodes CASSPTSGVETQYF.

The CDR3 sequence is CASSLEGGGYTF. CDR3 DNA: TGCGCCAGCAGCTTGGAAGGGGGTGGCTACACCTTC. This chain links TRBV5-1 with TRBJ1-2; perhaps TRBD1 as D (6 bases). The CDR3 extends over 12 amino acids. Germline V CDR1 and CDR2: SGHRS, YFSETQ. V was shortened by 0 bases and J by 7 bases, with 7 bases between the two germline ends.

The V and J genes are TRBV27 and TRBJ1-1, with D unclear. Per the germline V gene, CDR1 is MNHEY and CDR2 is SMNVEV (reference sequence). This CDR3 region has 14 residues. Deletions cut 3 bases from V and 1 base from J, with 9 bases between. The DNA of the CDR3 is TGTGCCAGCAGTTTTGTAGGGAGGAACACTGAAGCTTTCTTT. Translation: CASSFVGRNTEAFF.

The chain has TRBV2 and TRBJ1-1; D ambiguous. The CDR3 runs to 13 residues. The germline V and J ends were trimmed by 4 bases and 1 base, with 7 bases remaining between them. The germline V gene has CDR1 SNHLY and CDR2 FYNNEI. The CDR3 loop is CASSGVGNTEAFF. In DNA, the CDR3 is TGTGCCAGCAGTGGTGTGGGGAACACTGAAGCTTTCTTT.

This chain joins TRBV5-4 and TRBJ2-3, with TRBD2 as a possible D gene (7 bases). V gave up 4 bases and J gave up 6 bases, with 18 bases separating them. This CDR3 has 15 residues. The germline V gene encodes CDR1 SGHNT and CDR2 YYREEE (reference sequence). The CDR3 is CASSPMAGRGDTQYF. CDR3 sequence (DNA): TGTGCCAGCAGCCCCATGGCGGGGAGGGGGGATACGCAGTATTTT.

V gene TRBV2 combines with J gene TRBJ1-1; D uncertain. This CDR3 is built from 14 residues. V gave up 1 base and J gave up 1 base, with 7 bases separating them. Germline loops: CDR1 SNHLY, CDR2 FYNNEI. Written as DNA, the CDR3 is TGTGCCAGCAGTGAAGATTCCGGGAACACTGAAGCTTTCTTT. This gives the protein CASSEDSGNTEAFF.

This chain links TRBV5-1 with TRBJ2-7; D call uncertain. The CDR3 is 12 residues long. The germline gives CDR1 SGHRS, CDR2 YFSETQ. Trimming removed 4 bases from V and 3 bases from J, with 8 bases in between. Here the CDR3 reads CASSRYFYEQYV. CDR3 DNA: TGCGCCAGCAGCCGTTATTTCTACGAGCAGTACGTC.

There are a few counts of this clone. The V gene is TRBV28, the J gene TRBJ1-1, with D possibly being TRBD1 (5 bases). V shed 8 bases and J shed 2 bases, with 12 bases lying between them. There are 13 residues in the CDR3. The germline V gene encodes CDR1 MDHEN and CDR2 SYDVKM. The CDR3 nucleotides read TGTGCCAGCCTCGGACGGACAAACACTGAAGCTTTCTTT. Translated, it gives CASLGRTNTEAFF.

This chain links TRBV6-6 with TRBJ2-2, with a tentative D call TRBD1 (5 bases). CDR1 is MNHNY and CDR2 is SVGAGI in the germline V gene (reference sequence). The ends were cut back, 6 bases at V and 7 bases at J, with 15 bases in the middle. The CDR3 runs 14 residues. The CDR3 sequence is CASSLVQGNGELFF. CDR3 nucleotides: TGTGCCAGCAGCCTGGTCCAGGGTAACGGGGAGCTGTTTTTT.

Here the CDR3 reads CASSIDPRTVQPQHF. In DNA, the CDR3 is TGTGCCAGTAGTATAGACCCCCGGACAGTTCAGCCCCAGCATTTT. The chain is built from TRBV19 and TRBJ1-5; maybe TRBD1 (6 bases). Germline assignment: CDR1 LNHDA and CDR2 SQIVND (reference sequence). CDR3 length: 15 residues. V dropped 0 bases and J dropped 6 bases, with 12 bases sitting between them.

The gene calls are TRBV21-1 and TRBJ1-1; TRBD1, as called in the table, went unchecked against the DNA. TRBV21-1 is shown as a pseudogene. CDR3 size: 17 residues. CDR3 protein: CASSSCRDRAPNTEAFF. As DNA, the CDR3 is TGTGCCAGCAGCAGTTGCCGGGACAGGGCGCCGAACACTGAAGCTTTCTTT.

The count of this clone is one. The chain links TRBV18 to TRBJ2-5; D is ambiguous. Germline V gene sequence: CDR1 KGHSH, CDR2 LQKENI. CDR3 length: 13 residues. V shed 3 bases and J shed 1 base, with 6 bases lying between them. The CDR3 is CASSPRTQETQYF. Written as DNA, the CDR3 is TGTGCCAGCTCACCCCGGACCCAAGAGACCCAGTACTTC.

This clone was found a few times. This sequence joins TRBV7-9 and TRBJ2-3; no reliable D call. Germline V lookup: CDR1 SEHNR, CDR2 FQNEAQ (reference sequence). This CDR3 is built from 15 residues. Trimming stripped 0 bases from V and 4 bases from J, with 11 bases between. CDR3 bases: TGTGCCAGCAGCTTAGCGATCGCAGCTTCAGATACGCAGTATTTT. Amino acids: CASSLAIAASDTQYF. The full variable domain, with the rest looked up from reference TRBV7-9 and TRBJ2-3, is DTGVSQNPRHKITKRGQNVTFRCDPISEHNRLYWYRQTLGQGPEFLTYFQNEAQLEKSRLLSDRFSAERPKGSFSTLEIQRTEQGDSAMYLCASSLAIAASDTQYFGPGTRLTVL.

The chain is built from TRBV25-1 and TRBJ1-1; D is possibly TRBD1 (6 bases). In germline, CDR1 is MGHDK, CDR2 SYGVNS. CDR3 length equals 14 residues. Trimming took off 3 bases at V and 6 bases at J, with 14 bases between the two ends. CDR3: CASSEGGKVSEAFF. The CDR3 DNA follows: TGTGCCAGCAGTGAGGGGGGCAAAGTATCTGAAGCTTTCTTT.

A remark on this clone: Different DNA sequences within this sample yield the same CDR3. This chain links TRBV7-9 with TRBJ1-6; TRBD1 is a possible D gene (6 bases). CDR1 is SEHNR and CDR2 is FQNEAQ in the germline V gene (reference sequence). Between the trimmed V and J ends, which lost 1 base and 10 bases, there was a span of 17 bases. There are 16 residues in the CDR3. CDR3 sequence (DNA): TGTGCCAGCAGCTTAGGGTCCCCGGGGGCGAGGTCACCCCTCCACTTT. Its protein is CASSLGSPGARSPLHF.

The rearrangement joins TRBV6-1 to TRBJ1-5; TRBD1 might be the D (6 bases). Germline CDR1 is MNHNS and CDR2 is SASEGT. CDR3 length: 14 residues. V lost 5 bases to trimming and J lost 2 bases, with 10 bases between them. The chain's CDR3 is CASSRDTGNQPQHF. CDR3 DNA sequence: TGTGCCAGCAGTAGGGACACGGGCAATCAGCCCCAGCATTTT.

The rearrangement uses TRBV29-1 and TRBJ1-2, with 9 nucleotides matching TRBD1. J lost 8 bases, V lost 4 bases, and 5 bases had no gene match. This CDR3 contains 12 residues. Germline CDR1 is SQVTM and CDR2 is ANQGSEA. The CDR3, as DNA: TGCAGCGTTGCGGACAGGGGAGGAGGCTACACCTTC. Protein: CSVADRGGGYTF.

The chain has TRBV5-8 and TRBJ2-6, with no clear D. CDR1 SGHTS and CDR2 YDEGEE come from the germline V gene. V was shortened by 9 bases and J by 5 bases, with 24 bases between the two germline ends. The CDR3 is made up of 17 amino acids. This CDR3 reads CATGKIIPQSRANVLTF. CDR3 sequence (DNA): TGTGCCACCGGAAAGATCATCCCACAAAGTCGGGCCAACGTCCTGACTTTC.

This sequence joins TRBV4-1 and TRBJ1-5; TRBD1 is a possible D gene (5 bases). The CDR3 totals 16 residues. CDR1 is MGHRA, CDR2 YSYEKL, per germline. V shed 3 bases and J shed 0 bases, with 12 bases lying between them. The CDR3 here is CASSHPGLYSNQPQHF. In nucleotides, the CDR3 is TGCGCCAGCAGCCACCCGGGACTTTATAGCAATCAGCCCCAGCATTTT.

The chain carries TRBV14 and TRBJ1-1; no definite D call. CDR3 size: 14 residues. The V and J ends lost 4 bases and 1 base respectively, with 10 bases between them. CDR1 and CDR2 (germline): SGHDN, FVKESK. CDR3 loop: CASSLLESNTEAFF. The CDR3 bases are TGTGCCAGCAGCCTCCTAGAATCGAACACTGAAGCTTTCTTT.

The chain employs TRBV6-6 and TRBJ1-2, with D possibly matching TRBD1 (5 bases). The germline gives CDR1 MNHNY, CDR2 SVGAGI (reference sequence). The CDR3 runs to 16 residues. V dropped 0 bases and J dropped 2 bases, with 13 bases sitting between them. CDR3 region: CASSYSTVRSNYGYTF. CDR3 DNA: TGTGCCAGCAGTTACTCGACAGTCAGGTCAAACTATGGCTACACCTTC.

This clone is a singleton in its sample. This chain joins TRBV7-8 and TRBJ1-6; no clear D. Between the trimmed V and J ends, which lost 1 base and 7 bases, there was a span of 11 bases. The CDR3 sequence is 15 residues long. CDR1 is SGHVS and CDR2 is FQNEAQ in the germline V gene. CDR3 in DNA: TGTGCCAGCAGCTTAGGCGGAAACCAAAATTCACCCCTCCACTTT. Amino acids: CASSLGGNQNSPLHF.

The V call is TRBV6-1, the J call TRBJ2-7; D unresolved. Between the trimmed V and J ends, which lost 6 bases and 1 base, there was a span of 10 bases. The CDR3 is 13 amino acids. CDR1 is MNHNS and CDR2 is SASEGT in the germline V gene. This CDR3 reads CASSGDWSYEQYV. The CDR3 DNA reads as TGTGCCAGCAGCGGAGACTGGTCCTACGAGCAGTACGTC.